Listed below are T cell receptor beta chains from one sample, sequenced in a study of cytomegalovirus exposure and HLA in healthy donors. Measured with immunoSEQ multiplex PCR; TCRdb has only the in-frame clones, and not every one. The table for this sample gives about 140,000 clones. Material for sequencing was PBMCs. The receptors stem from a man aged 40-49 years in good health and CMV-seronegative. CDR3s include the opening cysteine and the closing phenylalanine or tryptophan. Each record gives: D gene, J gene, V gene, CDR3 DNA, CDR3 protein. The D gene is left open where the match is weak.

>.|TRBJ2-7|TRBV28
TGTGCCAGCAGTTCTGCCTACGAGCAGTACTTC
CASSSAYEQYF
>.|TRBJ1-2|TRBV19
TGTGCCAGTAGTATGGAGGGGTTCGGGGTCTATGGCTACACCTTC
CASSMEGFGVYGYTF
>TRBD1|TRBJ2-6|TRBV10-3
TGTGCCATCAGTGAGTCCTGGACAGGGACCTCTGGGGCCAACGTCCTGACTTTC
CAISESWTGTSGANVLTF
>.|TRBJ1-5|TRBV7-2
TGTGCCAGCAGCTTATATGGAGGCTATAGCAATCAGCCCCAGCATTTT
CASSLYGGYSNQPQHF
>.|TRBJ1-2|TRBV4-1
TGCGCCAGCAGCGGGCCCGGACAGTCTAATAACTATGGCTACACCTTC
CASSGPGQSNNYGYTF
>TRBD1|TRBJ2-1|TRBV5-1
TGCGCCAGCAGCCTAGACAGGGTGGACTACAATGAGCAGTTCTTC
CASSLDRVDYNEQFF
>TRBD2|TRBJ2-5|TRBV27
TGTGCCAGCAGCCTAACTAGCGGGGGGATTGAGACCCAGTACTTC
CASSLTSGGIETQYF
>.|TRBJ2-5|TRBV5-6
TGTGCCAGCAGGCTCGAATCATCAGGGATCCAAGAGACCCAGTACTTC
CASRLESSGIQETQYF
>TRBD1|TRBJ1-1|TRBV19
TGTGCCAGTAGTACGGACAGGGGCGACACTGAAGCTTTCTTT
CASSTDRGDTEAFF
>.|TRBJ1-1|TRBV9
TGTGCCAGCAGCGTAGACCGAACCCGACAGACGAACACTGAAGCTTTCTTT
CASSVDRTRQTNTEAFF
>.|TRBJ1-1|TRBV19
TGTGCCAGTAGTATGACACCATTGAACACTGAAGCTTTCTTT
CASSMTPLNTEAFF
>.|TRBJ1-2|TRBV9
TGTGCCAGCAGCGTAGGCGCGGGGCGGGCGTCTGGCTACACCTTC
CASSVGAGRASGYTF
>TRBD1|TRBJ1-1|TRBV5-1
TGCGCCAGCAGCACCCGACAGGGTGGTGAAGCTTTCTTT
CASSTRQGGEAFF
>.|TRBJ2-1|TRBV7-2
TGTGCCAGCAGACCCGCGAGGAATGAGCAGTTCTTC
CASRPARNEQFF
>.|TRBJ1-4|TRBV29-1
TGCAGCGCGGGGGGGCGCTTTAATGAAAAACTGTTTTTT
CSAGGRFNEKLFF
>.|TRBJ2-7|TRBV27
TGTGCCAGCAGTTTAGCAGGGGCCCACTCCTCGAACGAGCAGTACTTC
CASSLAGAHSSNEQYF
>.|TRBJ2-2|TRBV7-2
TGTGCCAGCAGCTTACAGGGTGCAGGGTTGACCGGGGAGCTGTTTTTT
CASSLQGAGLTGELFF
>TRBD1|TRBJ1-3|TRBV9
TGTGCCAGCAGCTACCGGGACAGTCCTAACTCTGGAAACACCATATATTTT
CASSYRDSPNSGNTIYF
>TRBD1|TRBJ1-2|TRBV6-6
TGTGCCAGCAGTAAGCGGGACAGGGAGGACTATGGCTACACCTTC
CASSKRDREDYGYTF
>.|TRBJ1-1|TRBV27
TGTGCCAGCAGTTTATCGGGGGGAAACACTGAAGCTTTCTTT
CASSLSGGNTEAFF
>.|TRBJ2-7|TRBV7-2
TGTGCCAGCAGCTTACCAGGCAGGGCCTACGAGCAGTACTTC
CASSLPGRAYEQYF
>.|TRBJ2-6|TRBV5-1
TGCGCCAGCAGCCCGGGGATAACCAGCTCTGGGGCCAACGTCCTGACTTTC
CASSPGITSSGANVLTF
>.|TRBJ1-2|TRBV7-9
TGTGCCAGCAGCTTACCTAATAACTATGGCTACACCTTC
CASSLPNNYGYTF
>TRBD1|TRBJ1-1|TRBV6-5
TGTGCCAGCAGTTACCCAGGGGGCACTGAAGCTTTCTTT
CASSYPGGTEAFF